Described below is a single T cell receptor (beta chain) sequence and its context. Using immunoSEQ multiplex PCR, the repertoire was profiled, and TCRdb retains in-frame clones only, with some absent. The top ten hold 4% of the sample, which has approximately 330,000 clones, 70% to 90% seen once. The data belong to a study of blood T cell repertoires in COVID-19. Germline CDR1 MDHEN, CDR2 SYDVKM. J was trimmed by 2 bases and V by 5 bases; bases with no gene match: 8. CDR3 length: 16 residues. V is TRBV28 and J is TRBJ2-2; 7 nucleotides match TRBD1. The receptor was derived from a woman aged 45 to 65 with active or convalescent COVID-19. Sequences were obtained from peripheral blood. The CDR3, as DNA: TGTGCCAGCAGTCGGCCCCGACAGGGTAACACCGGGGAGCTGTTTTTT. Translation: CASSRPRQGNTGELFF.